This T cell receptor beta chain was obtained from a study of T cell responses to AZD1222 COVID-19 vaccine. Clones were sequenced by immunoSEQ multiplex PCR, and TCRdb holds only the in-frame ones, with some missing. The sample consists of around 200,000 clones, approximately 92% of them appearing once. Germline lookup yields CDR1 MRHNA and CDR2 SNTAGT. The length of the CDR3 is 15 residues. V was trimmed by 0 bases and J by 6 bases, leaving 12 bases between them. The V gene is TRBV6-4, the J gene TRBJ2-1; perhaps TRBD1 as D (6 bases). The specimen was peripheral blood, collected 28 days after the second dose of the MenACWY control vaccine. The clonotype comes from an adult who received the MenACWY meningococcal vaccine as a control. As DNA, the CDR3 is TGTGCCAGCAGTGACTCCGCTGGGGGCTTCAATGAGCAGTTCTTC. Translating it yields CASSDSAGGFNEQFF.